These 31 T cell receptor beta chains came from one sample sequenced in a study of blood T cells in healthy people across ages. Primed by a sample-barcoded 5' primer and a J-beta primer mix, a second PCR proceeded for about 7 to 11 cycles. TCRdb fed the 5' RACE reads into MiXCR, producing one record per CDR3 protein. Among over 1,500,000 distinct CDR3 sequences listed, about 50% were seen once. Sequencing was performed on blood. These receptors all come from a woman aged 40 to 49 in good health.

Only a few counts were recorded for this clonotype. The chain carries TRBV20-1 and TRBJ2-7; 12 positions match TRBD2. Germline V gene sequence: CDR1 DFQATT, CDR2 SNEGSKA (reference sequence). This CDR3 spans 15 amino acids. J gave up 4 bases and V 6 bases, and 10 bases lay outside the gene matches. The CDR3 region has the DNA TGCAGTGCGGAGCCTTGGACTAGCGGGGTTTACGAGCAGTACTTC. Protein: CSAEPWTSGVYEQYF.

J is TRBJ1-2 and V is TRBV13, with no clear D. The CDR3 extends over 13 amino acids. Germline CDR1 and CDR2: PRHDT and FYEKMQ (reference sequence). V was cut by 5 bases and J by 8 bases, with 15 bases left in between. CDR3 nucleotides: TGTGCCAGCAGCCCCCGGACGTCGTCGGGCTACACCTTC. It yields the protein CASSPRTSSGYTF.

The CDR3 region has the DNA TGTGCCAGCAGCTGGGGGACAGAGGCGGCCAAAAACATTCAGTACTTC. Translating it yields CASSWGTEAAKNIQYF. This chain connects TRBV11-2 to TRBJ2-4, with 7 bases lining up with TRBD1. The V gene's germline CDR1 is SGHAT and CDR2 FQNNGV. The CDR3 is 16 amino acids. The junction had 7 bases not matched to a gene; V was cut back by 4 bases and J by 1 base.

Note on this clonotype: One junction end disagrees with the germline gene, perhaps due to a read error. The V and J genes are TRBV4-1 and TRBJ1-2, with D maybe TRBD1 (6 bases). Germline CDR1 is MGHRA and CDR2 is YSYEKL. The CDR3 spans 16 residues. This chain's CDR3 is CACSLGDTTTNYGYTF. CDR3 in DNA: TGCGCCTGCAGCCTAGGGGACACAACAACTAACTATGGCTACACCTTC.

The CDR3 loop is CASSSGTGGSGELFF. The CDR3 coding sequence is TGTGCCAGCAGTTCCGGGACAGGGGGCTCCGGGGAGCTGTTTTTT. This chain connects TRBV9 to TRBJ2-2; 12 nucleotides agree with TRBD1. The trim removed 5 bases at V and 6 bases at J, leaving 5 bases unmatched. CDR3 length: 15 residues. The V gene's germline CDR1 is SGDLS and CDR2 YYNGEE.

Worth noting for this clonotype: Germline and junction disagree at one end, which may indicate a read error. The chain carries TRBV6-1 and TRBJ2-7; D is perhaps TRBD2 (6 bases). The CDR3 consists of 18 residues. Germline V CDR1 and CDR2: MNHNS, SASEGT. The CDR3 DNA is TGTGTCAGCAGTCCGCGGGATATCGCGTCTAGCCCCTCCTACGAGCAGTACTTC. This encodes CVSSPRDIASSPSYEQYF.

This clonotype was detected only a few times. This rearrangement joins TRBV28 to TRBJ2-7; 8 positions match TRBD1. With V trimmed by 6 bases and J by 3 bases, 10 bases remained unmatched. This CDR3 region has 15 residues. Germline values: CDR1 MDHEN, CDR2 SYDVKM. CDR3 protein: CASRDRGTGFYEQYF. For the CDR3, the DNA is TGTGCCAGCAGAGACCGTGGGACAGGATTCTACGAGCAGTACTTC.

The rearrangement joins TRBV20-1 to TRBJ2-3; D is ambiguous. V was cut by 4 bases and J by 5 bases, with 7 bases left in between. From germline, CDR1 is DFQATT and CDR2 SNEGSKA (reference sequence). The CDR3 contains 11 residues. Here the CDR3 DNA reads TGCAGTGCTACGATTGGAGATACGCAGTATTTT. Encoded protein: CSATIGDTQYF.

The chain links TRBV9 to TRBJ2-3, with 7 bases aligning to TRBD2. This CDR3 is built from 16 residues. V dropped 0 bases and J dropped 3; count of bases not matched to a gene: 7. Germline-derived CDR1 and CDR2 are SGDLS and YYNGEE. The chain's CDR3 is CASSVVLQGGTDTQYF. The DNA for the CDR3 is TGTGCCAGCAGCGTAGTGTTGCAGGGAGGGACAGATACGCAGTATTTT.

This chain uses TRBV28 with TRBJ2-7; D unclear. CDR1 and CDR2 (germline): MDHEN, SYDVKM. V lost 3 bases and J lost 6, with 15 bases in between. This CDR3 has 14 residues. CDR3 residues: CASSFGRQSSEQYF. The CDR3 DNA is TGTGCCAGCAGTTTCGGGCGACAATCGTCCGAGCAGTACTTC.

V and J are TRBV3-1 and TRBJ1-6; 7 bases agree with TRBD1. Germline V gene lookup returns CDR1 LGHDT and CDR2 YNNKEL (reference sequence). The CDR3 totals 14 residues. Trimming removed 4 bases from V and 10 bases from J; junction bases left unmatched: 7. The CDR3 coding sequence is TGTGCCAGCAGCCTGGGACAGCGAGGCTCACCCCTCCACTTT. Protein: CASSLGQRGSPLHF.

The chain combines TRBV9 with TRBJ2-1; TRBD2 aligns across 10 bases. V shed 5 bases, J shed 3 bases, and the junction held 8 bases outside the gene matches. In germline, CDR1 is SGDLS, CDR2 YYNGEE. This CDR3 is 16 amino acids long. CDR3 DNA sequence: TGTGCCAGCAGGCGAATTACTAGCGGGGTCTACAATGAGCAGTTCTTC. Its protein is CASRRITSGVYNEQFF.

CDR3 bases: TGTGCCAGCAGAAGCATCGTCGCCTATAAAACTAATGAAAAACTGTTTTTT. This codes for CASRSIVAYKTNEKLFF. The chain combines TRBV6-1 with TRBJ1-4, with D unclear. Germline V CDR1 and CDR2: MNHNS, SASEGT. V was shortened by 6 bases and J by 1 base, with 18 bases between the two germline ends. The CDR3 sequence is 17 residues long.

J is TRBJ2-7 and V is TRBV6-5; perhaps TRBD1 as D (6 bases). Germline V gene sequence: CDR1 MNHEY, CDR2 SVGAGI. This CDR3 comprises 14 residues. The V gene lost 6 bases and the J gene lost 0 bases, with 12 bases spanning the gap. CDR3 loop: CASRYRESSYEQYF. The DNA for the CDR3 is TGTGCCAGCAGGTACAGGGAGAGCTCCTACGAGCAGTACTTC.

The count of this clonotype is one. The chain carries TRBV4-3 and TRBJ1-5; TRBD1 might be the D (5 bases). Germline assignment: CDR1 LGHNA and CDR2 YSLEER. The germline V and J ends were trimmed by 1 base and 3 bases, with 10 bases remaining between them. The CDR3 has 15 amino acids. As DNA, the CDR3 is TGCGCCAGCAGCCAAGGACTAGGGGACAATCAGCCCCAGCATTTT. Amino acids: CASSQGLGDNQPQHF.

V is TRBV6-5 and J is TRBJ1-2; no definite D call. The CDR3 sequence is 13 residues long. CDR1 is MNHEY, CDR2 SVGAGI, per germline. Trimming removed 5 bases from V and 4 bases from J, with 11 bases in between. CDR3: CASSDGRAYGYTF. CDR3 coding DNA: TGTGCCAGCAGTGACGGGAGGGCCTATGGCTACACCTTC.

CDR3 in amino acids: CSAREKVGVTYNEQFF. The CDR3 nucleotides read TGCAGTGCTAGAGAGAAAGTTGGGGTAACCTACAATGAGCAGTTCTTC. The chain recombines TRBV20-1 with TRBJ2-1; D is uncertain. V dropped 0 bases and J dropped 2 bases, with 14 bases sitting between them. CDR1 and CDR2 from the germline V gene are DFQATT and SNEGSKA (reference sequence). The CDR3 loop spans 16 amino acids.

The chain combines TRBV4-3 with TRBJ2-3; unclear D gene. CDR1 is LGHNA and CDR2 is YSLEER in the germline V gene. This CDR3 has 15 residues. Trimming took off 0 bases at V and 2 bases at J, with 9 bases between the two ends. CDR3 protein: CASSQERLDTDTQYF. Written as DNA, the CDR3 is TGCGCCAGCAGCCAAGAGCGTCTCGACACAGATACGCAGTATTTT.

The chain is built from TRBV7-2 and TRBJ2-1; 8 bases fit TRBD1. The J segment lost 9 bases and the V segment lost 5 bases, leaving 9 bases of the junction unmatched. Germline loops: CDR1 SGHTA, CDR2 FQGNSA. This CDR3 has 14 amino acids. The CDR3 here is CASSPRGQAPEQFF. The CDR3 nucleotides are TGTGCCAGCAGCCCTAGGGGACAGGCCCCTGAGCAGTTCTTC.

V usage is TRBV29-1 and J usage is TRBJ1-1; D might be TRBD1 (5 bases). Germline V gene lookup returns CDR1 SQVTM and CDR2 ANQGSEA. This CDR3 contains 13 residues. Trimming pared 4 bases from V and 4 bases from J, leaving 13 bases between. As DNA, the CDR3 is TGCAGCGTTGTGGGGCCCGAGGGCACTGAAGCTTTCTTT. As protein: CSVVGPEGTEAFF.

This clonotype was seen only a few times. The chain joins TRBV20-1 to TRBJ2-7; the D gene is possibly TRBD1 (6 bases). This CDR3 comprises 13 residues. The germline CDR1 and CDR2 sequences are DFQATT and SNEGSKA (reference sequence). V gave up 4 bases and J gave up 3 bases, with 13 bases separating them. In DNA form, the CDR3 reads TGCAGTGCTACAAGGGGGACCAACTACGAGCAGTACTTC. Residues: CSATRGTNYEQYF.

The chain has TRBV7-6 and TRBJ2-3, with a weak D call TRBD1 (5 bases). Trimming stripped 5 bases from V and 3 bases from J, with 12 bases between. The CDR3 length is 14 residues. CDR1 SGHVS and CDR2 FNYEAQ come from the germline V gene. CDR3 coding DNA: TGTGCCAGCAGCCATGGACCAGGGACAGATACGCAGTATTTT. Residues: CASSHGPGTDTQYF.

The CDR3 sequence: CSARWDRGNQPQHF. In DNA, the CDR3 is TGCAGTGCTAGATGGGACAGGGGTAATCAGCCCCAGCATTTT. This chain connects TRBV20-1 to TRBJ1-5; 10 bases fit TRBD1. Germline V gene sequence: CDR1 DFQATT, CDR2 SNEGSKA (reference sequence). CDR3 length: 14 amino acids. The J segment lost 4 bases and the V segment lost 2 bases, leaving 2 bases of the junction unmatched.

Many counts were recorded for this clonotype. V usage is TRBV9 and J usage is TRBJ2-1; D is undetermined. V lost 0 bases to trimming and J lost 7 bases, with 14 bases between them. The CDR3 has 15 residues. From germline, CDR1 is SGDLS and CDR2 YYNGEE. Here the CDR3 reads CASSVGPPAANEQFF. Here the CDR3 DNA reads TGTGCCAGCAGCGTAGGTCCCCCAGCCGCAAATGAGCAGTTCTTC. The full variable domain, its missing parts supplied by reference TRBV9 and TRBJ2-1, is DSGVTQTPKHLITATGQRVTLRCSPRSGDLSVYWYQQSLDQGLQFLIQYYNGEERAKGNILERFSAQQFPDLHSELNLSSLELGDSALYFCASSVGPPAANEQFFGPGTRLTVL.

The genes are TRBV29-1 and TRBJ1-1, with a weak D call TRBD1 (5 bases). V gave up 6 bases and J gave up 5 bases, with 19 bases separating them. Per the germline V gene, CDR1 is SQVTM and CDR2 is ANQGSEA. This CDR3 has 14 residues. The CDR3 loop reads CSVYPGPLGTEAFF. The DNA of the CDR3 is TGCAGCGTGTATCCGGGACCCCTCGGGACTGAAGCTTTCTTT.

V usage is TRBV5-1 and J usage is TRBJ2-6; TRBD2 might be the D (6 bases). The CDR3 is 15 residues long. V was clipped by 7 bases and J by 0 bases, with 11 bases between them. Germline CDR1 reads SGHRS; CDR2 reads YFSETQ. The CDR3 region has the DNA TGCGCCAGCGGGGGGATAGTCTCTGGGGCCAACGTCCTGACTTTC. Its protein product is CASGGIVSGANVLTF.

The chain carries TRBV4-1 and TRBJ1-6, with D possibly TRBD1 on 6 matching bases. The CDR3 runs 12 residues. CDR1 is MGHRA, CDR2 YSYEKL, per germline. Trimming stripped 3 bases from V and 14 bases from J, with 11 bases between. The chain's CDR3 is CASSHEQGTLHF. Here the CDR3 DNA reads TGCGCCAGCAGCCATGAACAGGGAACCCTCCACTTT.

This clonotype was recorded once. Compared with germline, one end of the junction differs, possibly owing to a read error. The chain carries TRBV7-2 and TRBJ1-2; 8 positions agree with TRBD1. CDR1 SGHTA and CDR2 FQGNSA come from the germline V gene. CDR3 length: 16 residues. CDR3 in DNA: TGTGCCAGCAGCTTATCCCCGACAGGGGAGGACTATGGCTGCACCTTC. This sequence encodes CASSLSPTGEDYGCTF.

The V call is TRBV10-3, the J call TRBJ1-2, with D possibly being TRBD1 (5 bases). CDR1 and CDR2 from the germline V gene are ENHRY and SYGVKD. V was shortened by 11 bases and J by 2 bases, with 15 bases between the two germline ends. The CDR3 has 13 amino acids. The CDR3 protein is CAALPGGNYGYTF. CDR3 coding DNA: TGTGCCGCCCTTCCCGGGGGGAACTATGGCTACACCTTC.

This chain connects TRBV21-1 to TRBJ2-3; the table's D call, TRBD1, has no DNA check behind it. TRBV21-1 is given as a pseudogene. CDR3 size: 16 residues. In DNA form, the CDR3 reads TGTGCCAGCAGCAAAGGACAGGGAGGGTGGACAGATACGCAGTATTTT. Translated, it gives CASSKGQGGWTDTQYF.

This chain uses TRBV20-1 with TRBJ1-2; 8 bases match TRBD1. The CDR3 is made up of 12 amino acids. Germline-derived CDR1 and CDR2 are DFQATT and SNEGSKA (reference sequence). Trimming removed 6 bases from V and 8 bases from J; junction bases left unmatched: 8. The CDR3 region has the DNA TGCAGTGCGCGGGACAGGCATGGGGGCTACACCTTC. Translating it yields CSARDRHGGYTF.